The TCR beta chain described here comes from a study of T-cell memory formation after mild COVID-19. Across the study: TCR clusters mostly belonged to single donors. Findings and caveats of the study: CD4+ contracting clones were mainly CM and EM; CD8+ ones, EMRA. Cross-reactive memory apparently joined, as some responding clones appeared in pre-infection memory.

A single record per CDR3 protein comes from TCRdb applying MiXCR to the 5' RACE reads. The repertoire holds fewer than 500,000 distinct CDR3 sequences, 20% to 30% seen once, with under 15% in the top ten. The sample holds a few counts of this clonotype. Its antigen is as yet unknown. The origin of this receptor is an adult woman who had mild COVID-19 (a few samples of this study predate the infection). Cell type and time point are not known. The specimen was PBMCs or a T cell subset sorted from them (not recorded which).

The CDR3 DNA reads as TGTGCCAGCAGTTTAGGAATGGGGGTACAGCAGTTCTTC. It is translated as CASSLGMGVQQFF. The chain has TRBV27 and TRBJ2-1, with D perhaps being TRBD1 or TRBD2 (5 bases each). The CDR3 covers 13 residues. V was shortened by 2 bases and J by 11 bases, with 13 bases between the two germline ends. CDR1 is MNHEY, CDR2 SMNVEV, per germline (reference sequence).